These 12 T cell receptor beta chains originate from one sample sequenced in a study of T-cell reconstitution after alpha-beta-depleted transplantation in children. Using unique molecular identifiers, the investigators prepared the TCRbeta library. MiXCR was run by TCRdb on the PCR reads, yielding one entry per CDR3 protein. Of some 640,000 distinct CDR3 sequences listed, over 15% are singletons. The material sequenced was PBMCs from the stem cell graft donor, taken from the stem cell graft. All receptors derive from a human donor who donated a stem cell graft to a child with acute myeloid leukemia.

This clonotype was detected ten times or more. The CDR3 DNA reads as TGCAGCGTTGGAAATTCCGGGACAGGGTCCCCTGGTGGCTACACCTTC. It yields the protein CSVGNSGTGSPGGYTF. This chain connects TRBV29-1 to TRBJ1-2, with 9 bases matching TRBD1. The trim removed 4 bases at V and 7 bases at J, leaving 16 bases unmatched. Per germline, CDR1 SQVTM and CDR2 ANQGSEA. CDR3 length: 16 residues.

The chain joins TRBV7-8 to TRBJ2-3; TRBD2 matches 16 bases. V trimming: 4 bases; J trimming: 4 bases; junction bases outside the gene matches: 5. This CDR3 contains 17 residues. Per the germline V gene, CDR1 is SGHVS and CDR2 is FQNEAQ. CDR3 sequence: CASSSPGLAGGADTQYF. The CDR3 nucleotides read TGTGCCAGCAGCTCTCCGGGACTAGCGGGGGGGGCAGATACGCAGTATTTT.

CDR3 region: CASSLEGTWMELFF. CDR3 bases: TGTGCCAGCAGCTTAGAGGGGACCTGGATGGAGCTGTTTTTT. The chain joins TRBV7-9 to TRBJ2-2; TRBD1 or TRBD2 may be the D gene (5 bases each). CDR1 and CDR2 from the germline V gene are SEHNR and FQNEAQ (reference sequence). V dropped 1 base and J dropped 10 bases, with 13 bases sitting between them. The CDR3 has 14 residues.

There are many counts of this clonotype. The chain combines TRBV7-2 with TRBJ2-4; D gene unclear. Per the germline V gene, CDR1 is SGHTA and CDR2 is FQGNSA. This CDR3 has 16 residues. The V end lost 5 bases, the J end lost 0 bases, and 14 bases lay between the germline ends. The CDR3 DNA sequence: TGTGCCAGCAGCCCTGTTTTGGGTCTAGCCAAAAACATTCAGTACTTC. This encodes CASSPVLGLAKNIQYF.

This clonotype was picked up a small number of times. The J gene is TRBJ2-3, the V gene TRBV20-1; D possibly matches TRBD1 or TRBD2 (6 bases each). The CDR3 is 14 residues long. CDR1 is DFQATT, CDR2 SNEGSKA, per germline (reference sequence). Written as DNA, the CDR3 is TGCAGCCCTGCAAGGGGGGTCGGCACAGATACGCAGTATTTT. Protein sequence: CSPARGVGTDTQYF.

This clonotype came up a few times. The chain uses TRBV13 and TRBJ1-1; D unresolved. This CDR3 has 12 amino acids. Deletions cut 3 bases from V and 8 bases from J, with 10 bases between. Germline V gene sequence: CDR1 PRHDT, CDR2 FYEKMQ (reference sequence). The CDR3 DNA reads TGTGCCAGCAGCTTTTTCGGGCAGGAAGCTTTCTTT. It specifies CASSFFGQEAFF.

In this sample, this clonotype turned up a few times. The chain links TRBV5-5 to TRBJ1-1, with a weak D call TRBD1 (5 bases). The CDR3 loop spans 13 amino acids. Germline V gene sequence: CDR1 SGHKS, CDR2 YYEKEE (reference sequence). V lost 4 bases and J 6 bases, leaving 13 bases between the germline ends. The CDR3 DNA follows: TGTGCCAGCAGCCAAAGAGGAGGGGCTGAAGCTTTCTTT. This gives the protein CASSQRGGAEAFF.

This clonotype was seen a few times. The CDR3 spells CASSTTISGANVLTF. CDR3 nucleotides: TGCGCCAGCAGCACCACAATCTCTGGGGCCAACGTCCTGACTTTC. The chain carries TRBV5-1 and TRBJ2-6; unclear D gene. The CDR3 loop spans 15 amino acids. Trimming removed 4 bases at V and 0 bases at J, with 8 bases between. Germline CDR1 SGHRS, CDR2 YFSETQ.

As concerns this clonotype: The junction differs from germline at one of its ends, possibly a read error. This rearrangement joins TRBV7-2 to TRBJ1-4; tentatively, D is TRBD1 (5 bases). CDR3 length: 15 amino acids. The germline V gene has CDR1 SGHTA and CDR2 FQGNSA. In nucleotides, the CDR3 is TGTGCCAGCAGCTTAAGGGGCGCAGAGGGTGAAAAACTGTCTTTT. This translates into CASSLRGAEGEKLSF. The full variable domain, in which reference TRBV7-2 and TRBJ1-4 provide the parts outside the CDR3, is GAGVSQSPSNKVTEKGKDVELRCDPISGHTALYWYRQSLGQGLEFLIYFQGNSAPDKSGLPSDRFSAERTGGSVSTLTIQRTQQEDSAVYLCASSLRGAEGEKLSFGSGTQLSVL.

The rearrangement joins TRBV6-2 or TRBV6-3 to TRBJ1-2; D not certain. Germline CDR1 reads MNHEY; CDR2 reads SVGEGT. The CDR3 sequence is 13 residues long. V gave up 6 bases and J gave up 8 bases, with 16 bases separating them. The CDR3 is CASSLNPTRGYTF. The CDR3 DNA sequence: TGTGCCAGCAGCCTGAACCCGACGCGGGGCTACACCTTC.

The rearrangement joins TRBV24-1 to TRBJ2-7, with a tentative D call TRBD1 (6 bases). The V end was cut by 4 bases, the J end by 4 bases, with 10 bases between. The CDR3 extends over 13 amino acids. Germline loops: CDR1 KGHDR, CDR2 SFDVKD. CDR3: CATSEATGYEQYF. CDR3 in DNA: TGTGCCACCAGTGAGGCTACAGGGTACGAGCAGTACTTC.

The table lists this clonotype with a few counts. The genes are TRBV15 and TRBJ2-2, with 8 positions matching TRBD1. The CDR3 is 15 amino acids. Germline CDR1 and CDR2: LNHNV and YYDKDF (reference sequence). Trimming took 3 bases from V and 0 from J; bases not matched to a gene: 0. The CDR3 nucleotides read TGTGCCACCAGCAGGGACAGGGCGAACACCGGGGAGCTGTTTTTT. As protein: CATSRDRANTGELFF.